This TCR beta chain was recovered during a study of CD8+ T cells in alopecia areata. Study background: Severity scoring for treated patients was based on the percentage of affected scalp area.

This CDR3 has 13 amino acids. After removal of 11 bases from V and 6 bases from J, the junction contained 10 bases not matched to a gene. CDR1 and CDR2 from the germline V gene are MNHNS and SASEGT. The treatment here: oral pan-JAK inhibitor, 5-10 mg twice daily. Investigators isolated RNA and reverse transcribed it into cDNA to act as the sequencing template. Measured with immunoSEQ multiplex PCR; TCRdb has only the in-frame clones, and not every one. The sample carries about 210,000 clones, under 60% recorded once. The chain joins TRBV6-1 to TRBJ1-2, with 9 bases matching TRBD1. This TCR derives from a human donor with alopecia areata. Sequenced here: CD4+ T cells sorted from blood, sampled at week 4, from a patient treated with tofacitinib. Here the CDR3 reads CAGHDRGSDGYTF. DNA of the CDR3: TGTGCCGGACATGACAGGGGGTCAGATGGCTACACCTTC.